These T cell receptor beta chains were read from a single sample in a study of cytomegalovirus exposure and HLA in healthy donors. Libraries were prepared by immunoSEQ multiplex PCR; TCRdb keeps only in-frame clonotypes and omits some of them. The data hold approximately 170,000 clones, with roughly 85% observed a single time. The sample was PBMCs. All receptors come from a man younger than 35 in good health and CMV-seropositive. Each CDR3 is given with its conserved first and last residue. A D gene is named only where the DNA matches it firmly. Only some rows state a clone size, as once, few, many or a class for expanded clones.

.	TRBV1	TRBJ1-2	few	TGCACCAGCACCCCGCAGATAACCTATGGCTACACCTTC	CTSTPQITYGYTF
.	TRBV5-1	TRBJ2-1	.	TGCGCCAGCAGCCCTGACTATTCGGGTGAGCAGTTCTTC	CASSPDYSGEQFF
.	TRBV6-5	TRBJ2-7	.	TGTGCCAGCAGTTACCGCCACGGCGGGTACGAGCAGTACTTC	CASSYRHGGYEQYF
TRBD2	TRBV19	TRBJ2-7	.	TGTGCCAGTAGTCCCCTAGCGGGAGGGCCGGTCGAGCAGTACTTC	CASSPLAGGPVEQYF
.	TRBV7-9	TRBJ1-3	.	TGTGCCAGCAGCCTGGGGGGCTCTGGAAACACCATATATTTT	CASSLGGSGNTIYF
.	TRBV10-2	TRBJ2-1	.	TGCGCCAGCAGACAGATAAATGAGCAGTTCTTC	CASRQINEQFF
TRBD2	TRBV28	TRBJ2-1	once	TGTGCCAGCAGCTTTCAGGGCGGGGGTACTTACAATGAGCAGTTCTTC	CASSFQGGGTYNEQFF
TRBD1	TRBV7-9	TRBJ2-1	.	TGTGCCAGCAGCTTATTAACAGGGGCCCTCCCGAATGAGCAGTTCTTC	CASSLLTGALPNEQFF
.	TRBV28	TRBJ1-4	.	TGTGCCAGCAGTCCCCCCGGGACAATTGAAAAACTGTTTTTT	CASSPPGTIEKLFF
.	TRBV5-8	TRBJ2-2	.	TGTGCCAGCAGCCTTGCAGGGGCCTCCACCGGGGAGCTGTTTTTT	CASSLAGASTGELFF
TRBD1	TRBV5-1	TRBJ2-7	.	TGCGCCAGCAGCAGGGGACAGGGGATCCCCTACGAGCAGTACTTC	CASSRGQGIPYEQYF
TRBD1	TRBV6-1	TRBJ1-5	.	TGTGCCAGCAGTGAAGAGACAGGGGGCAATCAGCCCCAGCATTTT	CASSEETGGNQPQHF
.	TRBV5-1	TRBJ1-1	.	TGCGCCAGCAGTAGAGGGCAAATCGACACTGAAGCTTTCTTT	CASSRGQIDTEAFF
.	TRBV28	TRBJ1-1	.	TGTGCCAGCAGTCCTCCGGGTGGAACTGAAGCTTTCTTT	CASSPPGGTEAFF
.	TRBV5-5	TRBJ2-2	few	TGTGCCAGCAGCTTGGAGGCAGGCGGGGAGCTGTTTTTT	CASSLEAGGELFF
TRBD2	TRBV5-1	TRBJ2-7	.	TGCGCCAGCAGCTTGGCCCCGGGGGGCTACGAGCAGTACTTC	CASSLAPGGYEQYF
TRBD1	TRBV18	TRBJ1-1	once	TGTGCCAGCTCACATGGACAGGGCACTGAAGCTTTCTTT	CASSHGQGTEAFF
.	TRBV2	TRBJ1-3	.	TGTGCCAGCGGACAGAATCCTGGAAACACCATATATTTT	CASGQNPGNTIYF
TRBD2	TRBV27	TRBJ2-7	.	TGTGCCAGCAGCCATACACGGGGTAGCGGGAGAGAAGACGAGCAGTACTTC	CASSHTRGSGREDEQYF
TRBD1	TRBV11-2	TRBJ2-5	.	TGTGCCAGCAGCTTAGGAGCACAGGGGGCGGTTTGGCTTGCGGAGACCCAGTACTTC	CASSLGAQGAVWLAETQYF
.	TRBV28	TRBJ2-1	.	TGTGCCAGCAGTTTAGCGGGCCATGAGCAGTTCTTC	CASSLAGHEQFF
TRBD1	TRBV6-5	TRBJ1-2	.	TGTGCCAGCAGTGGATCGACAGGGGGCGAAAGGGGCTACACCTTC	CASSGSTGGERGYTF
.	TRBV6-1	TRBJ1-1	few	TGTGCCAGCAGTTGGCAGGGTGGGGACACTGAAGCTTTCTTT	CASSWQGGDTEAFF